The entry below describes one T cell receptor beta chain. Antigen: not known. The sample comes from a study of shared clonotypes between healthy human individuals. For the study at large: CD4 naive and memory got three plates each, CD8 naive two, CD8 memory one. Findings and caveats of the study: Even with large depth, rarefaction showed that sorted-subset sequencing was incomplete. With few donors, the genetic and exposure-history diversity represented was limited.

It was CD45RO-negative cells, positively selected for CCR7, that made up naive CD8 cells, with terminally differentiated effector memory CD45RA+ cells excluded. All participating donors were Caucasian adults from Nashville, Tennessee. Germline-derived CDR1 and CDR2 are KGHSH and LQKENI. With 0 bases removed from V and 2 bases from J, the gap between germline ends came to 14 bases. There are 16 residues in the CDR3. Clones were sequenced by immunoSEQ multiplex PCR, and TCRdb holds only the in-frame ones, with some missing. This table has roughly 570,000 clones, 95% to 98% appearing once. The rearrangement uses TRBV18 and TRBJ2-7; weak D call: TRBD2 (6 bases). This receptor was obtained from a man under 40 in good health. Material for sequencing was naive CD8+ T cells sorted from blood. CDR3 nucleotide sequence: TGTGCCAGCTCACCACCGGGCGCGGGACGGACCTACGAGCAGTACTTC. Its protein is CASSPPGAGRTYEQYF.